Listed below are T cell receptor beta chains from one sample, sequenced in a study of T-cell reconstitution after alpha-beta-depleted transplantation in children. A single record per CDR3 protein comes from TCRdb applying MiXCR to the PCR reads. The table shows 400,000 to 450,000 distinct CDR3 sequences, with around two fifths occurring only once. This material consisted of PBMCs, taken before TCRalphabeta/CD19-depleted stem cell transplant. The origin of the receptors is a girl between 2 and 10 years old with aplastic anemia, due to receive a stem cell transplant. The CDR3 runs from the conserved cysteine through the conserved F or W. The order of the fields is V gene, clone size, D gene, J gene, CDR3 DNA, CDR3 protein. D genes are given only for firm matches. Not every row has a clone size; where given, it reads once, few, many or a size class.

v_call: TRBV5-1; clone_size: -; d_call: TRBD1; j_call: TRBJ1-5; cdr3_nt: TGCGCCGGACGACAGGGGAAAGGCCAGCCCCAGCATTTT; cdr3_aa: CAGRQGKGQPQHF
v_call: TRBV20-1; clone_size: -; d_call: -; j_call: TRBJ2-1; cdr3_nt: TGCAGTGCTAAGGAGAGCTCCTACAATGAGCAGTTCTTC; cdr3_aa: CSAKESSYNEQFF
v_call: TRBV20-1; clone_size: -; d_call: -; j_call: TRBJ2-1; cdr3_nt: TGCAGTGCTCAACTGATGAATCCTGGGCAGTTCTTC; cdr3_aa: CSAQLMNPGQFF
v_call: TRBV20-1; clone_size: many; d_call: TRBD1; j_call: TRBJ2-7; cdr3_nt: TGCAGTGCTACCCCGGGGGACAGGGAGGGCGAGCAGTACTTC; cdr3_aa: CSATPGDREGEQYF
v_call: TRBV11-2; clone_size: -; d_call: -; j_call: TRBJ1-1; cdr3_nt: TGTGCCAGCAGCTTGATCCGGTCAGGGTTGAAAGACGCTGAAGCTTTCTTT; cdr3_aa: CASSLIRSGLKDAEAFF
v_call: TRBV20-1; clone_size: -; d_call: -; j_call: TRBJ2-1; cdr3_nt: TGCAGTCCCTACACAGGCTCCTACAATGAGCAGTTCTTC; cdr3_aa: CSPYTGSYNEQFF
v_call: TRBV3-1; clone_size: -; d_call: TRBD1; j_call: TRBJ2-1; cdr3_nt: TGTGCCAGCAGCCAAACCCCGGGACAGACTACTAGTGCGCAGTTCTTC; cdr3_aa: CASSQTPGQTTSAQFF
v_call: TRBV20-1; clone_size: many; d_call: -; j_call: TRBJ2-4; cdr3_nt: TGCAGTGCTAGAGACCCTCAGACTTCGGGGAACATTCAGTACTTC; cdr3_aa: CSARDPQTSGNIQYF
v_call: TRBV29-1; clone_size: -; d_call: TRBD1; j_call: TRBJ2-5; cdr3_nt: TGCAGCGCCGGTTCACAGGGGTGGGACCAAGAGACCCAGTACTTC; cdr3_aa: CSAGSQGWDQETQYF
v_call: TRBV6-5; clone_size: few; d_call: -; j_call: TRBJ2-3; cdr3_nt: TGTGCCAGCGAGACTACTCCCACAGATACGCAGTATTTT; cdr3_aa: CASETTPTDTQYF
v_call: TRBV7-3; clone_size: -; d_call: TRBD2; j_call: TRBJ2-2; cdr3_nt: TGTGCCAGCAGCCAAGGGCTAGCGGGAGTGGGCACCGGGGAGCTGTTTTTT; cdr3_aa: CASSQGLAGVGTGELFF